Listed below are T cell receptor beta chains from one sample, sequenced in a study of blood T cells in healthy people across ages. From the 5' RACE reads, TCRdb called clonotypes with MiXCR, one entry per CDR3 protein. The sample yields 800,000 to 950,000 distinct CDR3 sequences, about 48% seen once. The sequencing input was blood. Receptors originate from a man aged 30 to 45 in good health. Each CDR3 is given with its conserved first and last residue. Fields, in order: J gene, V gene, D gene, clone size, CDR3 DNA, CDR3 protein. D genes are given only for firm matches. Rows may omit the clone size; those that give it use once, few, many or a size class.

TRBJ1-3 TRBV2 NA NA TGTGCCAGCAGGCGCTCCGGAAACACCATATATTTT CASRRSGNTIYF
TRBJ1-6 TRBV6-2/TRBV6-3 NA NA TGTGCCAGCAAGCGGGCGGATAATAATTCACCCCTCCACTTT CASKRADNNSPLHF
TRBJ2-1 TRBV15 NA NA TGTGCCACCAGCCTCGCGTCGGGGGGCTTTCTGTTCTTC CATSLASGGFLFF
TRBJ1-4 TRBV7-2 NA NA TGTGCCAGCAGCCCCGCAGCCCTGCGGGTTGAAAAACTGTTTTTT CASSPAALRVEKLFF
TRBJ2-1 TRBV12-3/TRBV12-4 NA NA TGTGCCAGCAGTCCTGGCTGGGGGTCCTACAATGAGCAGTTCTTC CASSPGWGSYNEQFF
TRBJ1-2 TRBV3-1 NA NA TGTGCCAGCAGCCGAGAAGCGGGGACTATCTATGGCTACACCTTC CASSREAGTIYGYTF
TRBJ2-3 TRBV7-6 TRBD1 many TGTGCCAGCAGCCCTAGGACAGGGGGCTCAGATACGCAGTATTTT CASSPRTGGSDTQYF
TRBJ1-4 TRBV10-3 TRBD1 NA TGTGCCATCAGTACGACAGGGGCAGGGGAAAAACTGTTTTTT CAISTTGAGEKLFF
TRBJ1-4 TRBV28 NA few TGTGCCAGCAGTCCATTTCTCAGGGTACAAGGGGCAACTAATGAAAAACTGTTTTTT CASSPFLRVQGATNEKLFF
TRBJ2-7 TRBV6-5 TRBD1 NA TGTGCCAGCACCCGGGACAGTACCTTACAAGAGCAGTACTTC CASTRDSTLQEQYF
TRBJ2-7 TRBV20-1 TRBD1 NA TGCAGTGCTAGAGTCAACAGGGGGCAAAACGAGCAGTACTTC CSARVNRGQNEQYF
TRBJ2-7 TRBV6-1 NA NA TGTGCCAGCTGGAACCTCTACGAGCAGTACTTC CASWNLYEQYF
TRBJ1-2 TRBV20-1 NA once TGCAGTGCCCTTGACAGAGGAAGTAACTATGGCTACACCTTC CSALDRGSNYGYTF
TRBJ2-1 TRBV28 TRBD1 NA TGTGCCAGCAGTCCCCTGGGGACAGGGTTCAATGAGCAGTTCTTC CASSPLGTGFNEQFF
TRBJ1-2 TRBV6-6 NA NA TGTGCCAGCAGTCGCGACACTCTACAGGGTGAAGGGTATGGCTACACCTTC CASSRDTLQGEGYGYTF
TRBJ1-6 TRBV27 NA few TGTGCCAGCAGTGGGGGTCCGGTCAGCTCCTATAATTCACCCCTCCACTTT CASSGGPVSSYNSPLHF
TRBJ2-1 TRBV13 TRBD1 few TGTGCCAGCAGCCCAAGAGCGACAGGGACCAATGAGCAGTTCTTC CASSPRATGTNEQFF
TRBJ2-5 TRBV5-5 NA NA TGTGCCAGCAGCGTAGGGAACAGGCAAGAGACCCGGTACTTC CASSVGNRQETRYF
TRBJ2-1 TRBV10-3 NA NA TGTGCCATCACTGAGGGGTTGAAGGGCAATGAGCAGTTCTTC CAITEGLKGNEQFF
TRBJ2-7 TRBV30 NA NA TGTGCCTGGAGTGTAAGGTTCAGGGGCTACGAGCAGTACTTC CAWSVRFRGYEQYF
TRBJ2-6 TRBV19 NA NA TGTGCCAGTAAATCCCTACTCAGACAGAGAGTCTTCTCTGGAGCCAACGTCCTGACTTTC CASKSLLRQRVFSGANVLTF
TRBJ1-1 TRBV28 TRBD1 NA TGTGCCAGCAGTTCCCCTGGGGCAGGGGGTCACACTGAAGCTTTCTTT CASSSPGAGGHTEAFF
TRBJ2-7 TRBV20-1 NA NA TGCAGTGCTAGAGATCCACAACCCGGATCCTACGAGCAGTACTTC CSARDPQPGSYEQYF
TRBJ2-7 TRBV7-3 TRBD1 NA TGTGCCAGCAGCTTAACTACGACAGGGGTCAGCGAGCAGTACTTC CASSLTTTGVSEQYF
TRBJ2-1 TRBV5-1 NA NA TGCGCCAGCAGCTTGGCAGGGAACTACAATGAGCAGTTCTTC CASSLAGNYNEQFF
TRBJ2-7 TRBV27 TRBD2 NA TGTGCCAGCAGACTCGCGGGGGTTACTAGCTCCTACAATGAGCAGTACTTC CASRLAGVTSSYNEQYF
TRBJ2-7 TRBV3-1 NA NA TGTGCCAGCAGCCGGACCGCGGACTCCGAGCAGTACTTC CASSRTADSEQYF
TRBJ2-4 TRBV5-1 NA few TGCGCCAGCAGCTTAGGCGACTCGAGAGCCAAAAACATTCAGTACTTC CASSLGDSRAKNIQYF
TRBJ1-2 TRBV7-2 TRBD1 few TGTGCCAGCAGCTTAAAGACAGGGCCGTATGGCTACACCTTC CASSLKTGPYGYTF
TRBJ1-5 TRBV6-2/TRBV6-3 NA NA TGTGCCAGCAGTTCCAACGATAGCCCCCAGCAGCCCCAGCATTTT CASSSNDSPQQPQHF
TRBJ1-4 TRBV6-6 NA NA TGTGCCAGCAGTTACTTTGGCCGCCCGGCAACTAATGAAAAACTGTTTTTT CASSYFGRPATNEKLFF
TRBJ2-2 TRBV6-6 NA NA TGTGCCGGGCGCCCAACGGGGACGAACACCGGGGAGCTGTTTTTT CAGRPTGTNTGELFF
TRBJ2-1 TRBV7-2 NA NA TGTGCCAGCAGCCCGGGACTTCTCTCCTACAATGAGCAGTTCTTC CASSPGLLSYNEQFF
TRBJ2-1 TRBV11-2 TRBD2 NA TGTGCCAGCAGCTTAGATAGCGGGGGACTAGCGGGGGGTAGGTCCTACAATGAGCAGTTCTTC CASSLDSGGLAGGRSYNEQFF
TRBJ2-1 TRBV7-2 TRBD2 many TGTGCCAGCAGCTTAAACCTAGCGGGGGGCCAAATGCAGTTCTTC CASSLNLAGGQMQFF
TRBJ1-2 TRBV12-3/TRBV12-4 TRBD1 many TGTGCCAGCAGTACGGGACAGTCCTATGGCTACACCTTC CASSTGQSYGYTF
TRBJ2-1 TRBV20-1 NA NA TGCAGTGCTAGTATCCAGGGAGGTGTAGGGTACAATGAGCAGTTCTTC CSASIQGGVGYNEQFF
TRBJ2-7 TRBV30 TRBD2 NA TGTGCCTGGAACCCGCGGGGGGTTAACTACGAGCAGTACTTC CAWNPRGVNYEQYF
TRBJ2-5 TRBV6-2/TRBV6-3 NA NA TGTGCCCTGGGGAATGGGGAGACCCAGTACTTC CALGNGETQYF
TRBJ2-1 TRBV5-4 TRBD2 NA TGTGCCAGCAGCTCCCCTCTAGCGGGGGCCCTCTACAATGAGCAGTTCTTC CASSSPLAGALYNEQFF
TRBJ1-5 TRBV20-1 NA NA TGCAGTGCTAGACTCGGCAGCTCTACCTATAGCAATCAGCCCCAGCATTTT CSARLGSSTYSNQPQHF
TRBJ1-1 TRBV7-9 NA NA TGTGCCAGCAGCCCGTGGACAGCGAACACTGAAGCTTTCTTT CASSPWTANTEAFF